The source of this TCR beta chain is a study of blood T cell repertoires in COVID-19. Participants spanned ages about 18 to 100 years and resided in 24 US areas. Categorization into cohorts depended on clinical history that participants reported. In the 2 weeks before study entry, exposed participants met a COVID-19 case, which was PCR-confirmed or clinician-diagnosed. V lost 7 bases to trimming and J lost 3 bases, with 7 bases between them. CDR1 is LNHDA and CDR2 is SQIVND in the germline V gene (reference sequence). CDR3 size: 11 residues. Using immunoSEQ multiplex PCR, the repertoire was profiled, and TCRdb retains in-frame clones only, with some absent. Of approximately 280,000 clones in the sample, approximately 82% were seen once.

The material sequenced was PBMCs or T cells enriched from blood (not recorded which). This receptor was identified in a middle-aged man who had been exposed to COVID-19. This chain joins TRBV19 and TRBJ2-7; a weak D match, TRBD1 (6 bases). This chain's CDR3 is CASMGHYEQYF. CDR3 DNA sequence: TGTGCCAGTATGGGACACTACGAGCAGTACTTC.